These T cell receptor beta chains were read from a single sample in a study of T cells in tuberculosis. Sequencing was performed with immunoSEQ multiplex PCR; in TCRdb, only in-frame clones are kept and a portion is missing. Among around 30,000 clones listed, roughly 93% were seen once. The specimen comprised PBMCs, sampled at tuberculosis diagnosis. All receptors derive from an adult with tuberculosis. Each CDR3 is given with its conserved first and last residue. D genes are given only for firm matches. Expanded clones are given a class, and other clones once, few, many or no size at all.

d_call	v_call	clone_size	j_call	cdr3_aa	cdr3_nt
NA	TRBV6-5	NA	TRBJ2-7	CASSYSLQGTYEQYF	TGTGCCAGCAGTTACTCCCTGCAGGGTACCTACGAGCAGTACTTC
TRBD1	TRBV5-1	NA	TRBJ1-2	CASSLGTGWDYGYTF	TGCGCCAGCAGCTTGGGGACAGGGTGGGACTATGGCTACACCTTC
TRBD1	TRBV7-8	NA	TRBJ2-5	CASSARQGETQYF	TGTGCCAGCAGCGCCCGACAGGGAGAGACCCAGTACTTC
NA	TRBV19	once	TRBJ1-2	CASSTHPGQNYGYTF	TGTGCCAGTAGTACACATCCAGGGCAGAACTATGGCTACACCTTC
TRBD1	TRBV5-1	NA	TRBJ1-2	CASSTSPGQDYGYTF	TGCGCCAGCAGCACCTCTCCGGGACAGGATTACGGCTACACCTTC
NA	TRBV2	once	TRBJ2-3	CASTIRSEGRGDTQYF	TGTGCCAGCACCATCCGAAGCGAGGGGCGGGGAGATACGCAGTATTTT
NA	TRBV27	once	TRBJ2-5	CASSFSGIDATQYF	TGTGCCAGCAGTTTCTCAGGGATTGATGCGACCCAGTACTTC
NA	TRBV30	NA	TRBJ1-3	CAWSVGRDTNTIYF	TGTGCCTGGAGTGTAGGGAGGGATACAAACACCATATATTTT
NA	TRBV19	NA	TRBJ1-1	CASGGSTEAFF	TGTGCCAGTGGGGGGTCGACTGAAGCTTTCTTT
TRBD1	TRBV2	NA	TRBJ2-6	CAIPDRGGSGANVLTF	TGTGCCATCCCGGACAGGGGGGGGTCTGGGGCCAACGTCCTGACTTTC
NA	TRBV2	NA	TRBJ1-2	CASSPRQGANYGYTF	TGTGCCAGCAGTCCCCGCCAGGGTGCTAACTATGGCTACACCTTC
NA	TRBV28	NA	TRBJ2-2	CASSLSAGAGELFF	TGTGCCAGCAGTTTATCGGCAGGGGCCGGGGAGCTGTTTTTT
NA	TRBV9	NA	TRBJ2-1	CASSVEKAALYNEQFF	TGTGCCAGCAGCGTAGAGAAAGCGGCCCTCTACAATGAGCAGTTCTTC
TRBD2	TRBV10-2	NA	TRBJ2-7	CASSELAGGAYEQYF	TGCGCCAGCAGCGAGCTAGCGGGGGGGGCCTACGAGCAGTACTTC
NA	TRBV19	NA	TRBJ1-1	CASSISTTSNTEAFF	TGTGCCAGTAGTATATCGACGACTAGTAACACTGAAGCTTTCTTT
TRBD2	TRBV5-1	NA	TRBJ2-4	CASSLGGLAGAKNIQYF	TGCGCCAGCAGCTTGGGAGGACTAGCGGGGGCCAAAAACATTCAGTACTTC
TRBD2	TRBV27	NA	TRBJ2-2	CASSLAAGGPGTGELFF	TGTGCCAGCAGTTTAGCAGCGGGGGGGCCGGGGACCGGGGAGCTGTTTTTT
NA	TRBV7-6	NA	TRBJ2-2	CASSPRHIRGGDTGELFF	TGTGCCAGCAGCCCACGACATATCAGAGGAGGGGACACCGGGGAGCTGTTTTTT
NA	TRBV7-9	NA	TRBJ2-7	CASSLAGGNEQYF	TGTGCCAGCAGCTTAGCCGGCGGAAACGAGCAGTACTTC
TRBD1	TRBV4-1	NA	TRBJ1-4	CASSKTGLNEKLFF	TGCGCCAGCAGCAAGACAGGGCTTAATGAAAAACTGTTTTTT
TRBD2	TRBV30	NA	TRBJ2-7	CAWKILAGGPYEQYF	TGTGCCTGGAAGATTCTAGCGGGTGGGCCTTACGAGCAGTACTTC
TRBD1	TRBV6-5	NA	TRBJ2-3	CASRDPGGLTDTQYF	TGTGCCAGCAGAGATCCAGGGGGCTTGACAGATACGCAGTATTTT
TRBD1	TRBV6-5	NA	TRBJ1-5	CASRRGTGGDQPQHF	TGTGCCAGCAGACGCGGGACAGGGGGGGATCAGCCCCAGCATTTT
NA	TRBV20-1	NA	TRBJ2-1	CSGGVYNEQFF	TGCAGTGGGGGGGTCTACAATGAGCAGTTCTTC
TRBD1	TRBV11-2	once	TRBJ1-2	CASSSQWGQANNYGYTF	TGTGCCAGCAGCTCCCAGTGGGGACAGGCCAATAACTATGGCTACACCTTC
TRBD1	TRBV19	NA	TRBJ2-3	CASSQGARSTDTQYF	TGTGCCAGCTCCCAGGGGGCGCGTAGCACAGATACGCAGTATTTT
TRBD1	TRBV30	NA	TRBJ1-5	CAWSGGQGIQPQHF	TGTGCCTGGAGTGGGGGACAGGGGATACAGCCCCAGCATTTT
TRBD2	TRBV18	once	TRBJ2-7	CASSPGREAEQYF	TGTGCCAGCTCACCAGGCCGGGAGGCCGAGCAGTACTTC
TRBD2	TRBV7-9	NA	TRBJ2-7	CASSLVRLAGVYEQYF	TGTGCCAGCAGCTTAGTACGGCTAGCGGGAGTGTACGAGCAGTACTTC
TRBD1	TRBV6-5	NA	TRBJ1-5	CATRTGSQPQHF	TGTGCCACCCGGACAGGGAGCCAGCCCCAGCATTTT
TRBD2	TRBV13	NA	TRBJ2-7	CASSSGLGYEQYF	TGTGCCAGCAGCTCCGGACTAGGCTACGAGCAGTACTTC
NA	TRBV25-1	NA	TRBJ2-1	CASSEIGDSFDYNEQFF	TGTGCCAGCAGTGAAATTGGAGACAGTTTCGACTACAATGAGCAGTTCTTC
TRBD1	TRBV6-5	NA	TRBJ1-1	CASSRGQGNTEAFF	TGTGCCAGCAGTCGGGGACAGGGGAACACTGAAGCTTTCTTT
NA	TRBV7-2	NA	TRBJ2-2	CASSLRGSPNTGELFF	TGTGCCAGCAGCTTAAGAGGGTCCCCGAACACCGGGGAGCTGTTTTTT
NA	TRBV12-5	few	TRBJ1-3	CASDDRSHFSGNTIYF	TGTGCTAGTGACGACAGGTCCCACTTCTCTGGAAACACCATATATTTT
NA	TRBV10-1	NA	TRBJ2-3	CASSDGGDLDTQYF	TGCGCCAGCAGTGACGGAGGGGACCTCGATACGCAGTATTTT
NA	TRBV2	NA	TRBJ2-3	CASSGQGGRTDTQYF	TGTGCCAGCAGTGGGCAGGGGGGACGCACAGATACGCAGTATTTT
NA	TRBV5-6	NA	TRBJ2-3	CASSSLGGAADTQYF	TGTGCCAGCAGCTCCTTAGGAGGGGCCGCAGATACGCAGTATTTT
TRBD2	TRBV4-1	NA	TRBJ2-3	CASSQGRGGLTDTQYF	TGCGCCAGCAGCCAAGGGCGGGGGGGCTTAACAGATACGCAGTATTTT
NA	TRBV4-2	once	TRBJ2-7	CASSPQEVGYEQYF	TGTGCCAGCAGCCCCCAGGAGGTAGGATACGAGCAGTACTTC